These 9 T cell receptor beta chains were sequenced from one sample in a study of T cells expressing NK-cell markers. TCRdb derives one entry per CDR3 protein from the 5' RACE reads, leaving out DNA. This sample's table has 550,000 to 600,000 distinct CDR3 sequences. The source material was blood T cells: a sorted CD56 or NKG2C T cell subset, CD4+ or CD8+ T cells, or bulk PBMC T cells (not recorded which). These receptors originate from a man younger than 35 in good health.

CDR3 protein: CASSLWDRVMVGELFF. This chain joins TRBV7-2 and TRBJ2-2; absent DNA, TCRdb's TRBD1 call cannot be checked. The CDR3 length is 16 residues. Germline CDR1 and CDR2: SGHTA and FQGNSA.

Here the CDR3 reads CASSYSFGTGSYTF. The rearrangement links TRBV6-6 to TRBJ1-2; TCRdb selects TRBD1, and the lack of DNA leaves this call unchecked. CDR1 and CDR2 (germline): MNHNY, SVGAGI (reference sequence). This CDR3 is built from 14 residues.

This chain joins TRBV29-1 and TRBJ2-5; the D gene TCRdb calls, TRBD1, cannot be checked with no DNA. This CDR3 is built from 14 residues. The germline V gene has CDR1 SQVTM and CDR2 ANQGSEA. The CDR3 reads CSVSQGQGGETQYF.

The rearrangement links TRBV29-1 to TRBJ1-5; checking the TCRdb D call of TRBD1 is not possible without DNA. The CDR3 runs 14 residues. Germline V gene data show CDR1 as SQVTM and CDR2 as ANQGSEA. CDR3 sequence: CSVGGGQGNQPQHF.

This chain joins TRBV29-1 and TRBJ2-2; absent DNA, TCRdb's TRBD1 call cannot be checked. The CDR3 loop spans 13 amino acids. Germline V gene sequence: CDR1 SQVTM, CDR2 ANQGSEA. The CDR3 sequence is CSVVDRVTGELFF.

V is TRBV7-9 and J is TRBJ2-7; TCRdb designates TRBD1, a call that cannot be tested without DNA. CDR3 length: 15 amino acids. The germline CDR1 and CDR2 sequences are SEHNR and FQNEAQ (reference sequence). The CDR3 region is CASSAGQKFSYEQYF.

The chain is built from TRBV12-3 or TRBV12-4 and TRBJ1-1. The CDR3 has 11 residues. The CDR3 sequence is CASGRNFEAFF.

This sequence joins TRBV6-1 and TRBJ2-7; TCRdb designates TRBD1, a call that cannot be tested without DNA. The CDR3 runs to 16 residues. Per the germline V gene, CDR1 is MNHNS and CDR2 is SASEGT. CDR3 loop: CASSDHDPIPSYEQYF.

The CDR3 spells CASSHTRRTSNTGELFF. The V and J genes are TRBV5-1 and TRBJ2-2; TCRdb gives TRBD2 as the D gene, but with no DNA this cannot be confirmed. CDR3 length equals 17 residues. Germline V gene sequence: CDR1 SGHRS, CDR2 YFSETQ.